These 11 T cell receptor beta chains were all obtained from the same sample, sequenced in a study of blood T cell repertoires in COVID-19. Data came from immunoSEQ multiplex PCR; TCRdb stores just in-frame clones and leaves some out. The repertoire holds nearly 90,000 clones, approximately 88% seen once, with 11% in the top ten. Sequencing was done on a sample of peripheral blood. These receptors were collected from an elderly man with acute or convalescent COVID-19.

This chain joins TRBV15 and TRBJ2-7, with TRBD1 matching over 9 bases. The CDR3 spans 16 residues. Germline V gives CDR1 LNHNV, CDR2 YYDKDF (reference sequence). After removal of 2 bases from V and 3 bases from J, the junction contained 8 bases not matched to a gene. The CDR3 DNA sequence: TGTGCCACCAGCAGACCGGGACAGGGAGCCCACTACGAGCAGTACTTC. Amino acids: CATSRPGQGAHYEQYF. Full variable domain (remainder filled in from reference TRBV15 and TRBJ2-7): DAMVIQNPRYQVTQFGKPVTLSCSQTLNHNVMYWYQQKSSQAPKLLFHYYDKDFNNEADTPDNFQSRRPNTSFCFLDIRSPGLGDTAMYLCATSRPGQGAHYEQYFGPGTRLTVT.

The chain joins TRBV19 to TRBJ2-1; 9 bases match TRBD2. Trimming cost V 6 bases and J 5 bases; bases outside gene matches: 5. Germline V gene sequence: CDR1 LNHDA, CDR2 SQIVND (reference sequence). The CDR3 consists of 14 residues. The CDR3 spells CASSLSGGNNEQFF. The CDR3 DNA reads TGTGCCAGTAGCCTTAGCGGGGGCAACAATGAGCAGTTCTTC.

This chain connects TRBV27 to TRBJ1-6, with TRBD1 matching 8 bases. The CDR3 length is 17 residues. V dropped 3 bases and J dropped 7; count of bases not matched to a gene: 11. Germline lookup yields CDR1 MNHEY and CDR2 SMNVEV (reference sequence). This CDR3 is CASSLGLGQGLNSPLHF. CDR3 sequence (DNA): TGTGCCAGCAGTTTGGGTTTAGGACAGGGTTTGAATTCACCCCTCCACTTT.

This clone has only one observation. The chain uses TRBV29-1 and TRBJ1-4, with D possibly being TRBD1 (5 bases). V was clipped by 5 bases and J by 0 bases, with 10 bases between them. The CDR3 has 14 residues. Germline CDR1 is SQVTM and CDR2 is ANQGSEA. The CDR3 sequence: CSVQGRSTNEKLFF. The CDR3, as DNA: TGCAGCGTTCAGGGCAGGTCAACTAATGAAAAACTGTTTTTT.

V is TRBV11-3 and J is TRBJ2-3; D possibly corresponds to TRBD2 (6 bases). The CDR3 covers 13 residues. The germline V gene has CDR1 SGHNT and CDR2 YENEEA. The V and J ends lost 5 bases and 7 bases respectively, with 13 bases between them. The CDR3 nucleotides are TGTGCCAGCAGCCAACGGAGGGAAAATACGCAGTATTTT. Translation: CASSQRRENTQYF.

The CDR3 reads CASSQDRSGDYNEQFF. For the CDR3, the DNA is TGTGCCAGCAGCCAAGATAGGAGCGGAGATTACAATGAGCAGTTCTTC. This chain links TRBV4-2 with TRBJ2-1; the D gene is possibly TRBD2 (5 bases). The germline gives CDR1 LGHNA, CDR2 YNFKEQ. This CDR3 is 16 amino acids long. With 0 bases removed from V and 4 bases from J, the gap between germline ends came to 13 bases.

CDR3 in amino acids: CASSQSSGKSSYNEQFF. CDR3 sequence (DNA): TGTGCCAGCAGCCAATCTAGCGGCAAAAGCTCCTACAATGAGCAGTTCTTC. The V call is TRBV14, the J call TRBJ2-1; 7 bases fit TRBD2. The CDR3 length is 17 residues. Germline CDR1 reads SGHDN; CDR2 reads FVKESK. The V gene end was trimmed by 2 bases and the J gene end by 0 bases; junction bases not matched to a gene: 7.

This clone has more than one count but fewer than ten. This sequence joins TRBV24-1 and TRBJ2-7; D possibly corresponds to TRBD2 (5 bases). CDR3 length: 14 amino acids. CDR1 and CDR2 from the germline V gene are KGHDR and SFDVKD. Trimming removed 5 bases from V and 5 bases from J, with 15 bases in between. CDR3 amino acids: CATSGGFGVDEQYF. The CDR3 region has the DNA TGTGCCACCAGTGGGGGATTCGGGGTCGACGAGCAGTACTTC.

J is TRBJ1-6 and V is TRBV4-3; D is perhaps TRBD1 (5 bases). The CDR3 is 15 residues long. Trimming removed 0 bases from V and 7 bases from J, with 10 bases in between. Germline CDR1 reads LGHNA; CDR2 reads YSLEER. The CDR3 reads CASSQDPAGNSPLHF. CDR3 DNA: TGCGCCAGCAGCCAAGATCCAGCAGGGAATTCACCCCTCCACTTT.

This sequence joins TRBV28 and TRBJ2-1; D call uncertain. The CDR3 is 11 amino acids. The ends were cut back, 5 bases at V and 8 bases at J, with 7 bases in the middle. The germline CDR1 and CDR2 sequences are MDHEN and SYDVKM. CDR3 coding DNA: TGTGCCAGCAGTAGCCTGGATGAGCAGTTCTTC. This codes for CASSSLDEQFF. The variable domain in full, completed from reference TRBV28 and TRBJ2-1, reads DVKVTQSSRYLVKRTGEKVFLECVQDMDHENMFWYRQDPGLGLRLIYFSYDVKMKEKGDIPEGYSVSREKKERFSLILESASTNQTSMYLCASSSLDEQFFGPGTRLTVL.

The J gene is TRBJ1-1, the V gene TRBV11-2; a weak D match, TRBD1 (6 bases). Trimming took off 1 base at V and 8 bases at J, with 11 bases between the two ends. CDR3 length: 13 amino acids. Per the germline V gene, CDR1 is SGHAT and CDR2 is FQNNGV. The CDR3 is CASSLGPDREAFF. CDR3 DNA: TGTGCCAGCAGCTTAGGGCCCGACAGGGAAGCTTTCTTT.